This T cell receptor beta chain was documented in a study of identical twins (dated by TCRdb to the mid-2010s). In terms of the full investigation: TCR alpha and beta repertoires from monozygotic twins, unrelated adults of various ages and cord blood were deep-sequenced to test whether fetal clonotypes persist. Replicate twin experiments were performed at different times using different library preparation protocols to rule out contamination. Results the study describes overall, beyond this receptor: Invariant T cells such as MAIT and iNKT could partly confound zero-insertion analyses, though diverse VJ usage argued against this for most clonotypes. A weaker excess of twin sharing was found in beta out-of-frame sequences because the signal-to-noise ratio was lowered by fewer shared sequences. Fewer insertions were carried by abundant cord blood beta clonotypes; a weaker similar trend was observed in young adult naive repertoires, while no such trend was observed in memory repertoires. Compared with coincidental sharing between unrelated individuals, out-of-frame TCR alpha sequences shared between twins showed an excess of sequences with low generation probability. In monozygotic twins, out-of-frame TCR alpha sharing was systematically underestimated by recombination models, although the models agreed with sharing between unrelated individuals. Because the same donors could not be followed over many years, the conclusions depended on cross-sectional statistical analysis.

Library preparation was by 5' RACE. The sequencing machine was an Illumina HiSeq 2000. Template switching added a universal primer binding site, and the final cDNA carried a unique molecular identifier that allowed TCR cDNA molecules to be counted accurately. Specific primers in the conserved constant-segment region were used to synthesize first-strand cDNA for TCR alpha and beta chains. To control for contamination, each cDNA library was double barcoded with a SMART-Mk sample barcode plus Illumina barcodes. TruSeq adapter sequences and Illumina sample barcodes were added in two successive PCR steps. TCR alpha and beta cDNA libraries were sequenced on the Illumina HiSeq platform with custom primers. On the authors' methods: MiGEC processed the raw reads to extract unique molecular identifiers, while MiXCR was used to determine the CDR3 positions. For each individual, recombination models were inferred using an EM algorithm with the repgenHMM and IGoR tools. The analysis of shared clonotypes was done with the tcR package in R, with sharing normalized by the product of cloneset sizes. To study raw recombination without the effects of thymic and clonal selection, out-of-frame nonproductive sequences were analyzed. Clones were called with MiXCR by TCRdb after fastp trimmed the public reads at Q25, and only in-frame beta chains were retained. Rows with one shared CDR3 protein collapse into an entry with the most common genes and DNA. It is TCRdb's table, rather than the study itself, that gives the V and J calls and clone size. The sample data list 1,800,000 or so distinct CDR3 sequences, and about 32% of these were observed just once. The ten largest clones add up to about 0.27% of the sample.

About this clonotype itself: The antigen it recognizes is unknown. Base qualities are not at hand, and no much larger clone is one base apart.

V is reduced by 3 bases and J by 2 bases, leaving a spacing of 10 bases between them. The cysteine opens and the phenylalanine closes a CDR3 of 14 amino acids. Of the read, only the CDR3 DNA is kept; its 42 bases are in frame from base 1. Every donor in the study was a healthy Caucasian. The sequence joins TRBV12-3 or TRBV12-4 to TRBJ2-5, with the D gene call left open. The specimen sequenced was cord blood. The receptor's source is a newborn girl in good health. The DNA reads TGTGCCAGCAGTTTCGAAGGGCGGCAAGAGACCCAGTACTTC. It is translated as CASSFEGRQETQYF.